The 13 T cell receptor beta chains reported below all come from one sample, sequenced in a study of a mutant IDH1 vaccine in newly diagnosed glioma. Sequencing was performed with immunoSEQ multiplex PCR; in TCRdb, only in-frame clones are kept and a portion is missing. This table has over 55,000 clones, more than 70% appearing once. The time point was: baseline, week 1 (first vaccination visit). Stated treatment: pre-vaccination baseline after standard-of-care therapy. Sequenced material: peripheral blood mononuclear cells (PBMCs), taken from a glioma patient treated with radiotherapy, temozolomide or both. All receptors derive from a woman under 30 with glioma. Some clones in this sample may be carry-over from other donors' samples.

The chain combines TRBV5-1 with TRBJ2-1, with 8 bases that match TRBD2. The CDR3 covers 16 residues. The V gene's germline CDR1 is SGHRS and CDR2 YFSETQ. V was pared by 0 bases and J by 9 bases, with 11 bases of the junction left unmatched. CDR3 residues: CASSLVTSGPPGEQFF. DNA for the CDR3: TGCGCCAGCAGCTTGGTAACTAGCGGCCCTCCGGGTGAGCAGTTCTTC.

V is TRBV4-1 and J is TRBJ2-3, with unresolved D. The V gene's germline CDR1 is MGHRA and CDR2 YSYEKL. Trimming took off 0 bases at V and 0 bases at J, with 13 bases between the two ends. CDR3 length: 17 residues. The CDR3 loop is CASSQEVGTLSTDTQYF. The CDR3 DNA sequence: TGCGCCAGCAGCCAAGAGGTGGGAACTCTAAGCACAGATACGCAGTATTTT.

The CDR3 sequence is CASRVGGAGTEAFF. The CDR3, as DNA: TGTGCCAGCAGGGTCGGAGGGGCAGGCACTGAAGCTTTCTTT. J is TRBJ1-1 and V is TRBV5-4; possibly TRBD1 for D (5 bases). Trimming left V 5 bases short and J 4 bases short, with 15 bases between. CDR3 size: 14 residues. Germline lookup yields CDR1 SGHNT and CDR2 YYREEE (reference sequence). Drawing the rest from reference TRBV5-4 and TRBJ1-1, the complete variable domain is ETGVTQSPTHLIKTRGQQVTLRCSSQSGHNTVSWYQQALGQGPQFIFQYYREEENGRGNFPPRFSGLQFPNYSSELNVNALELDDSALYLCASRVGGAGTEAFFGQGTRLTVV.

The rearrangement links TRBV6-1 to TRBJ1-5, with D maybe TRBD1 (5 bases). Germline loops: CDR1 MNHNS, CDR2 SASEGT. V lost 6 bases and J 3 bases, leaving 12 bases between the germline ends. The CDR3 covers 14 residues. The CDR3 here is CASRGRLNNQPQHF. The CDR3 DNA sequence: TGTGCCAGCAGGGGACGGCTAAACAATCAGCCCCAGCATTTT.

The rearrangement joins TRBV7-9 to TRBJ2-7, with D perhaps TRBD1 (6 bases). The V gene lost 4 bases and the J gene lost 2 bases, with 12 bases spanning the gap. Germline V gene data show CDR1 as SEHNR and CDR2 as FQNEAQ (reference sequence). The CDR3 length is 14 residues. The CDR3 region has the DNA TGTGCCAGCAGCTACCTACAGGGCCCCTACGAGCAGTACTTC. It encodes CASSYLQGPYEQYF.

This sequence joins TRBV7-2 and TRBJ1-3; D is uncertain. V lost 4 bases to trimming and J lost 0 bases, with 10 bases between them. The germline V gene encodes CDR1 SGHTA and CDR2 FQGNSA. This CDR3 spans 15 amino acids. The CDR3 coding sequence is TGTGCCAGCAGCTCTACATTGGCCTCTGGAAACACCATATATTTT. Translating gives CASSSTLASGNTIYF.

V gene TRBV28 combines with J gene TRBJ1-2; D is undetermined. There are 15 residues in the CDR3. The germline V gene has CDR1 MDHEN and CDR2 SYDVKM. Trimming removed 2 bases at V and 3 bases at J, with 13 bases between. This CDR3 is CASSLRTPLYYGYTF. The CDR3 DNA reads as TGTGCCAGCAGTTTAAGGACCCCCCTTTACTATGGCTACACCTTC.

The chain links TRBV29-1 to TRBJ1-4; 11 nucleotides match TRBD1. V was clipped by 5 bases and J by 6 bases; unmatched bases: 5. The CDR3 consists of 14 residues. Germline values: CDR1 SQVTM, CDR2 ANQGSEA. CDR3 loop: CSVWDRGSDEKLFF. CDR3 DNA sequence: TGCAGCGTTTGGGACAGGGGGAGCGATGAAAAACTGTTTTTT.

This chain uses TRBV7-9 with TRBJ1-4, with 7 bases that match TRBD1. V shed 5 bases and J 3 bases; nucleotides not matched to a gene: 6. Germline loops: CDR1 SEHNR, CDR2 FQNEAQ (reference sequence). The CDR3 has 15 amino acids. CDR3 sequence: CASSGKTGSNEKLFF. In nucleotides, the CDR3 is TGTGCCAGCAGCGGGAAGACAGGGTCTAATGAAAAACTGTTTTTT.

V gene TRBV7-2 combines with J gene TRBJ2-7; 8 bases are shared with TRBD2. CDR1 is SGHTA, CDR2 FQGNSA, per germline. V trimming: 5 bases; J trimming: 1 base; junction bases outside the gene matches: 4. The CDR3 runs 14 residues. The CDR3 loop reads CASSRLAYSYEQYF. The DNA of the CDR3 is TGTGCCAGCAGCCGACTAGCGTATTCCTACGAGCAGTACTTC.

The V and J genes are TRBV2 and TRBJ1-3; TRBD1 aligns across 7 bases. The V gene end was trimmed by 6 bases and the J gene end by 4 bases; junction bases not matched to a gene: 18. This CDR3 spans 18 amino acids. Germline-derived CDR1 and CDR2 are SNHLY and FYNNEI. CDR3 residues: CASSPMPGGDRTGNTIYF. For the CDR3, the DNA is TGTGCCAGCAGCCCGATGCCAGGGGGGGATAGGACGGGAAACACCATATATTTT.

V is TRBV9 and J is TRBJ1-2; D unresolved. The V end lost 0 bases, the J end lost 4 bases, and 16 bases lay between the germline ends. The CDR3 is 16 amino acids. Germline V gene data show CDR1 as SGDLS and CDR2 as YYNGEE. DNA of the CDR3: TGTGCCAGCAGCGTAGACGGTTGGACGGAACTCTATGGCTACACCTTC. Its protein product is CASSVDGWTELYGYTF.

This clone was counted between two and nine times. The J gene is TRBJ1-5, the V gene TRBV6-1; 8 nucleotides line up with TRBD1. V shed 6 bases, J shed 4 bases, and the junction held 2 bases outside the gene matches. This CDR3 has 13 residues. Germline CDR1 and CDR2: MNHNS and SASEGT. Here the CDR3 DNA reads TGTGCCAGCAGAAGACAGGGGAATCAGCCCCAGCATTTT. It is translated as CASRRQGNQPQHF.